This T cell receptor (beta chain) is from a study of response to subunit inactivated influenza vaccine. Trimming removed 7 bases at V and 4 bases at J, with 18 bases between. Germline values: CDR1 SGHTA, CDR2 FQGNSA. This CDR3 has 15 residues. This clonotype was recorded many times. What it binds is not known. TCRdb analysed the RT-PCR reads with MiXCR anew, one entry per CDR3 protein. The sample holds 550,000 to 600,000 distinct CDR3 sequences, 12% seen once. Overall study results and limits: T cells newly recruited by each seasonal influenza vaccination are few, the authors suggested.

The rearrangement links TRBV7-2 to TRBJ2-3, with D possibly being TRBD1 (5 bases). Here the sequenced sample was PBMCs from blood, taken on the day of vaccination. This clonotype was obtained from a man in his forties or fifties who received an inactivated influenza vaccine. CDR3 region: CASTQAGWGADTQYF. As DNA, the CDR3 is TGTGCCAGCACCCAAGCAGGGTGGGGTGCAGATACGCAGTATTTT.